This record looks at one T cell receptor (beta chain) sequence and its context. The antigen is unknown. The CDR3 has 12 amino acids. Germline loops: CDR1 MNHEY, CDR2 SVGAGI. V shed 6 bases and J shed 4 bases, with 9 bases lying between them. Sequencing used immunoSEQ multiplex PCR; TCRdb keeps in-frame clones, though not all of them. The sample includes more than 2,000,000 clones, roughly nine tenths seen only once; the top ten take over 0.12%. This entry belongs to a study of shared clonotypes between healthy human individuals. The study's findings and limits: Generation probabilities of non-shared clonotypes were lower (relative to those shared by all four donors). Sharing across four donors was highest in naive CD4 (around 5%) and lowest in memory CD8 (0.4%).

The chain carries TRBV6-5 and TRBJ1-2; D is undetermined. Sequences were obtained from naive CD4+ T cells sorted from blood. Subset of the sample: CD45RA+ positively selected. The sequence was collected from a man between 18 and 35 years old in good health. CDR3 sequence reads: CASRKQSYGYTF. CDR3 nucleotide sequence: TGTGCCAGCAGGAAACAGAGCTATGGCTACACCTTC.